Presented here are 24 T cell receptor beta chains from one specimen sequenced in a study of blood T cell repertoires in COVID-19. Generated by immunoSEQ multiplex PCR, the TCRdb table keeps only in-frame clones and is missing some. The sample has around 200,000 clones, under 85% seen once. The sample taken for sequencing was peripheral blood. All receptors derive from a human donor in a cohort sampled during active COVID-19.

The chain has TRBV10-3 and TRBJ1-2; D not resolved. The length of the CDR3 is 14 residues. V dropped 2 bases and J dropped 5 bases, with 12 bases sitting between them. Germline V gene sequence: CDR1 ENHRY, CDR2 SYGVKD. The CDR3 sequence is CAISEDLDGYGYTF. DNA of the CDR3: TGTGCCATCAGTGAGGATCTCGACGGGTATGGCTACACCTTC.

The chain links TRBV4-2 to TRBJ2-1; 9 bases match TRBD2. The CDR3 runs 15 residues. V lost 8 bases to trimming and J lost 5 bases; unmatched junction nucleotides: 10. Germline CDR1 LGHNA, CDR2 YNFKEQ. The CDR3 here is CASSLERGADNEQFF. The CDR3 DNA is TGTGCCAGCTCCTTAGAGCGGGGGGCGGACAATGAGCAGTTCTTC.

This chain connects TRBV9 to TRBJ2-2; D is unresolved. The V end lost 3 bases, the J end lost 7 bases, and 7 bases lay between the germline ends. The CDR3 loop spans 12 amino acids. Looked up from germline, CDR1 is SGDLS and CDR2 is YYNGEE. The CDR3 DNA reads TGTGCCAGCAGCGAAATCATCGGGGAGCTGTTTTTT. It yields the protein CASSEIIGELFF. Together with reference TRBV9 and TRBJ2-2, the CDR3 gives the full variable domain: DSGVTQTPKHLITATGQRVTLRCSPRSGDLSVYWYQQSLDQGLQFLIQYYNGEERAKGNILERFSAQQFPDLHSELNLSSLELGDSALYFCASSEIIGELFFGEGSRLTVL.

A few counts support this clone. The chain couples TRBV11-2 to TRBJ2-3; tentative D call: TRBD2 (5 bases). Trimming took 4 bases from V and 4 from J, leaving 18 bases between them. Germline CDR1 reads SGHAT; CDR2 reads FQNNGV. This CDR3 is 16 amino acids long. In DNA form, the CDR3 reads TGTGCCAGCAGCTCTTACCCCAGCGGCGATGCAGATACGCAGTATTTT. Residues: CASSSYPSGDADTQYF.

The rearrangement uses TRBV2 and TRBJ2-2, with D perhaps matching TRBD1 (6 bases). The CDR3 runs to 15 residues. Trimming cost V 4 bases and J 5 bases, with 14 bases left between them. CDR1 SNHLY and CDR2 FYNNEI come from the germline V gene. In DNA, the CDR3 is TGTGCCAGCAGTGGGGGACAAGTGAGGACCGGGGAGCTGTTTTTT. Protein sequence: CASSGGQVRTGELFF.

The V and J genes are TRBV30 and TRBJ2-1; 9 bases map to TRBD2. The germline V gene has CDR1 GTSNPN and CDR2 SVGIG (reference sequence). Unmatched junction bases numbered 8, after V lost 3 bases and J lost 8 bases. The CDR3 consists of 14 residues. CDR3: CAWRAGGSLYEQFF. In DNA, the CDR3 is TGTGCCTGGAGGGCGGGGGGGAGTCTCTATGAGCAGTTCTTC.

The chain joins TRBV12-3 or TRBV12-4 to TRBJ1-2, with D perhaps matching TRBD1 (6 bases). CDR3 size: 12 residues. The V gene lost 7 bases and the J gene lost 5 bases, with 11 bases spanning the gap. This CDR3 reads CASTRTEYGYTF. In DNA form, the CDR3 reads TGTGCCAGCACCCGGACAGAATATGGCTACACCTTC.

This clone came up a few times. The rearrangement joins TRBV3-1 (or the pseudogene TRBV3-2) to TRBJ1-4; 7 positions match TRBD1. Germline V lookup: CDR1 LGHDT, CDR2 YNNKEL (reference sequence). The CDR3 sequence is 12 residues long. J lost 8 bases, V lost 5 bases, and 2 bases had no gene match. CDR3 sequence: CASSTGDEKLFF. DNA of the CDR3: TGTGCCAGCAGCACAGGGGACGAAAAACTGTTTTTT.

CDR3 DNA sequence: TGCGCCAGCAGCCAATCACAGGGCAGTGGAAACACCATATATTTT. It yields the protein CASSQSQGSGNTIYF. This rearrangement joins TRBV4-1 to TRBJ1-3; tentatively, D is TRBD1 (6 bases). V lost 2 bases, J lost 3 bases, and 11 bases lay in between. Germline lookup yields CDR1 MGHRA and CDR2 YSYEKL. The CDR3 loop spans 15 amino acids.

V usage is TRBV7-9 and J usage is TRBJ2-7, with D hard to call. The CDR3 spans 15 residues. The germline CDR1 and CDR2 sequences are SEHNR and FQNEAQ (reference sequence). V lost 1 base, J lost 2 bases, and 12 bases lay in between. CDR3 loop: CASSLGRDATYEQYF. The CDR3 coding sequence is TGTGCCAGCAGCTTAGGGAGAGACGCTACCTACGAGCAGTACTTC. Supplemented by reference TRBV7-9 and TRBJ2-7, the full variable domain reads DTGVSQNPRHKITKRGQNVTFRCDPISEHNRLYWYRQTLGQGPEFLTYFQNEAQLEKSRLLSDRFSAERPKGSFSTLEIQRTEQGDSAMYLCASSLGRDATYEQYFGPGTRLTVT.

The chain couples TRBV11-2 to TRBJ1-2; 7 bases agree with TRBD1. J lost 3 bases, V lost 5 bases, and 9 bases had no gene match. There are 15 residues in the CDR3. Germline V gives CDR1 SGHAT, CDR2 FQNNGV. CDR3 in amino acids: CASSPLEGAHYGYTF. DNA of the CDR3: TGTGCCAGCAGCCCCCTCGAGGGGGCCCACTATGGCTACACCTTC.

The chain combines TRBV9 with TRBJ2-3; 9 bases match TRBD1. Germline lookup yields CDR1 SGDLS and CDR2 YYNGEE. The CDR3 sequence is 15 residues long. V was pared by 3 bases and J by 3 bases, with 5 bases of the junction left unmatched. In nucleotides, the CDR3 is TGTGCCAGCAGCGCACAGGGGGCCGAGACAGATACGCAGTATTTT. It is translated as CASSAQGAETDTQYF.

The V and J genes are TRBV5-1 and TRBJ2-5; no clear D. The germline CDR1 and CDR2 sequences are SGHRS and YFSETQ. Trimming stripped 9 bases from V and 4 bases from J, with 25 bases between. The CDR3 runs 16 residues. CDR3 sequence reads: CATNQSTALERETQYF. The CDR3 nucleotides read TGCGCCACCAACCAATCGACGGCCTTGGAGAGAGAGACCCAGTACTTC.

The gene calls are TRBV27 and TRBJ2-7; 8 bases line up with TRBD2. V shed 7 bases, J shed 3 bases, and the junction held 8 bases outside the gene matches. Germline CDR1 is MNHEY and CDR2 is SMNVEV (reference sequence). The CDR3 sequence is 14 residues long. The CDR3: CASKPGGTYYEQYF. The CDR3 DNA is TGTGCCAGCAAGCCGGGGGGGACCTACTACGAGCAGTACTTC.

The genes are TRBV5-4 and TRBJ2-5, with D tentatively TRBD1 (7 bases). With 4 bases removed from V and 7 bases from J, the gap between germline ends came to 26 bases. CDR1 and CDR2 from the germline V gene are SGHNT and YYREEE (reference sequence). The CDR3 length is 17 residues. The CDR3 region is CASSPVAGRGFGGTQYF. The CDR3 coding sequence is TGTGCCAGCAGCCCCGTGGCCGGCAGGGGGTTCGGGGGGACCCAGTACTTC.

The rearrangement uses TRBV4-1 and TRBJ1-2; D may be TRBD1 (6 bases). Trimming took off 4 bases at V and 4 bases at J, with 13 bases between the two ends. CDR1 and CDR2 (germline): MGHRA, YSYEKL. This CDR3 has 14 amino acids. The CDR3 here is CASSPADRLYGYTF. CDR3 nucleotide sequence: TGCGCCAGCAGCCCTGCGGACAGACTCTATGGCTACACCTTC.

V usage is TRBV10-2 and J usage is TRBJ1-2; 8 bases are a match to TRBD1. Germline-derived CDR1 and CDR2 are WSHSY and SAAADI. V lost 5 bases and J lost 4; bases outside the gene matches: 9. The CDR3 covers 15 residues. This CDR3 reads CASSYGQGIGYGYTF. In DNA form, the CDR3 reads TGCGCCAGCAGTTACGGACAGGGTATAGGCTATGGCTACACCTTC.

The chain is built from TRBV5-8 and TRBJ2-3, with a weak D call TRBD2 (5 bases). Germline V gene sequence: CDR1 SGHTS, CDR2 YDEGEE. V gave up 2 bases and J gave up 4 bases, with 20 bases separating them. This CDR3 has 17 residues. CDR3 loop: CASSFNGLGGWSDTQYF. The CDR3 DNA reads as TGTGCCAGCAGCTTTAATGGACTTGGTGGTTGGTCAGATACGCAGTATTTT.

Remarks on this clone: Mismatch with germline at one junction end may stem from a read error. This chain uses TRBV12-3 or TRBV12-4 with TRBJ2-5; D gene unclear. This CDR3 comprises 12 residues. The CDR3 here is CASSFFGEPQYF. DNA for the CDR3: TGTGCCAGCAGTTTCTTCGGAGAGCCCCAGTACTTC.

This clone has just a few counts. V usage is TRBV19 and J usage is TRBJ1-1, with a tentative D call TRBD1 (5 bases). The CDR3 loop spans 15 amino acids. Germline V lookup: CDR1 LNHDA, CDR2 SQIVND (reference sequence). Trimming took off 4 bases at V and 0 bases at J, with 12 bases between the two ends. CDR3 loop: CASSTRQRMNTEAFF. The CDR3 DNA is TGTGCCAGTAGTACCCGACAGAGAATGAACACTGAAGCTTTCTTT.

This sequence joins TRBV10-3 and TRBJ2-3, with 10 bases fitting TRBD1. CDR1 is ENHRY, CDR2 SYGVKD, per germline. Trimming took 6 bases from V and 3 from J; bases not matched to a gene: 3. CDR3 length equals 14 residues. The CDR3 sequence: CAISRDRGTDTQYF. CDR3 bases: TGTGCCATCAGCCGGGACAGGGGAACAGATACGCAGTATTTT.

CDR3 residues: CASSQYRDSAYEQYF. The CDR3 DNA sequence: TGTGCCAGCAGCCAGTACCGGGACAGCGCCTACGAGCAGTACTTC. This chain joins TRBV3-1 (or the pseudogene TRBV3-2) and TRBJ2-7; 7 positions match TRBD1. Germline V gene sequence: CDR1 LGHDT, CDR2 YNNKEL (reference sequence). Unmatched junction bases numbered 7, after V lost 3 bases and J lost 2 bases. The CDR3 length is 15 residues.

The chain joins TRBV5-4 to TRBJ2-2; 13 bases line up with TRBD2. This CDR3 has 16 residues. V trimming: 4 bases; J trimming: 7 bases; junction bases outside the gene matches: 7. Germline values: CDR1 SGHNT, CDR2 YYREEE (reference sequence). Written as DNA, the CDR3 is TGTGCCAGCAGCCCCGGACTAGCGGGGGCTATCGGGGAGCTGTTTTTT. Protein: CASSPGLAGAIGELFF. Complete variable domain (other parts from reference TRBV5-4 and TRBJ2-2): ETGVTQSPTHLIKTRGQQVTLRCSSQSGHNTVSWYQQALGQGPQFIFQYYREEENGRGNFPPRFSGLQFPNYSSELNVNALELDDSALYLCASSPGLAGAIGELFFGEGSRLTVL.

This chain joins TRBV24-1 and TRBJ1-2, with D possibly matching TRBD1 (5 bases). CDR1 and CDR2 (germline): KGHDR, SFDVKD. This CDR3 is 13 amino acids long. V shed 4 bases and J shed 1 base, with 6 bases lying between them. CDR3 nucleotide sequence: TGTGCCACCAGTGAAGGGGATAACTATGGCTACACCTTC. Protein: CATSEGDNYGYTF.